This TCR beta chain originates from a study of T-cell reconstitution after alpha-beta-depleted transplantation in children. Broader study findings: Recipient T cells and thymic progenitors that survived were the source of the high TCRbeta diversity seen at day 60 in some patients. Fresh T-cell production supplied most of the T-cell counts and diversity seen one year after transplant.

Researchers prepared the TCRbeta library using unique molecular identifiers, the study reports. Each CDR3 protein is one row after TCRdb ran MiXCR on the PCR reads. Here the sample spans about 110,000 distinct CDR3 sequences, 5% to 7% being singletons. V lost 4 bases to trimming and J lost 2 bases; unmatched junction nucleotides: 2. The CDR3 loop spans 14 amino acids. This clonotype was seen at least ten times. Its target is unknown. This material consisted of PBMCs, mostly from graft donor cells, taken 360 days after TCRalphabeta/CD19-depleted stem cell transplant. The TCR sequence derives from a male patient between 2 and 15 years old who had a stem cell transplant for acute lymphoblastic leukemia, so the T cells may come from the graft donor. The chain joins TRBV12-3 or TRBV12-4 to TRBJ1-1, with 9 bases matching TRBD1. CDR3 sequence: CASSSDRGNTEAFF. The DNA for the CDR3 is TGTGCCAGCAGTTCGGACAGGGGAAACACTGAAGCTTTCTTT.